This is a list of T cell receptor beta chains from one sample in a study of response to subunit inactivated influenza vaccine. TCRdb reprocessed the RT-PCR reads via MiXCR and lists one record per CDR3 protein. The sample holds about 530,000 distinct CDR3 sequences, about 11% seen once. Material: PBMCs from blood, obtained on the day of vaccination. The source is a man between 45 and 60 years old who received an inactivated influenza vaccine. CDR3s include the opening cysteine and the closing phenylalanine or tryptophan. Each record gives: V gene, clone size, D gene, J gene, CDR3 protein, CDR3 DNA. D genes are given only for firm matches. Only part of the rows carry a size: once, few, many, or a class if the clone is expanded.

V gene: TRBV5-1; clone size: -; D gene: -; J gene: TRBJ2-7; CDR3 protein: CASSTPGQSYEQYF; CDR3 DNA: TGCGCCAGCAGCACCCCGGGCCAATCCTACGAGCAGTACTTC
V gene: TRBV27; clone size: -; D gene: -; J gene: TRBJ2-5; CDR3 protein: CASSWGVGQETQYF; CDR3 DNA: TGTGCCAGCAGTTGGGGCGTTGGACAAGAGACCCAGTACTTC
V gene: TRBV5-6; clone size: -; D gene: TRBD1; J gene: TRBJ1-4; CDR3 protein: CASSSTGTGNEKLFF; CDR3 DNA: TGTGCCAGCAGCTCGACCGGGACAGGGAATGAAAAACTGTTTTTT
V gene: TRBV30; clone size: -; D gene: TRBD1; J gene: TRBJ2-1; CDR3 protein: CAWRQGHEQFF; CDR3 DNA: TGTGCCTGGAGACAGGGGCATGAGCAGTTCTTC
V gene: TRBV6-4; clone size: -; D gene: -; J gene: TRBJ2-7; CDR3 protein: CASSETVGNEQYF; CDR3 DNA: TGTGCCAGCAGTGAGACGGTCGGGAACGAGCAGTACTTC
V gene: TRBV7-6; clone size: many; D gene: -; J gene: TRBJ2-7; CDR3 protein: CASSLVLGEQYF; CDR3 DNA: TGTGCCAGCAGCTTAGTCCTCGGCGAGCAGTACTTC
V gene: TRBV20-1; clone size: few; D gene: -; J gene: TRBJ2-7; CDR3 protein: CSARGAGFSYEQYF; CDR3 DNA: TGCAGTGCTAGGGGGGCGGGATTCTCCTACGAGCAGTACTTC
V gene: TRBV27; clone size: -; D gene: -; J gene: TRBJ2-1; CDR3 protein: CASSIRGLYNEQFF; CDR3 DNA: TGTGCCAGCAGTATCAGGGGCCTCTACAATGAGCAGTTCTTC
V gene: TRBV2; clone size: many; D gene: TRBD1; J gene: TRBJ2-1; CDR3 protein: CASKGDSSYNEQFF; CDR3 DNA: TGTGCCAGCAAAGGGGACAGCTCCTACAATGAGCAGTTCTTC
V gene: TRBV3-1; clone size: -; D gene: -; J gene: TRBJ2-2; CDR3 protein: CASSRTQGWVSGELFF; CDR3 DNA: TGTGCCAGCAGCCGAACACAGGGCTGGGTTAGCGGGGAGCTGTTTTTT
V gene: TRBV4-2; clone size: -; D gene: TRBD2; J gene: TRBJ2-3; CDR3 protein: CASSQVRSSGSTDTQYF; CDR3 DNA: TGTGCCAGCAGCCAAGTCCGGTCTAGCGGTAGCACAGATACGCAGTATTTT
V gene: TRBV5-1; clone size: many; D gene: -; J gene: TRBJ2-3; CDR3 protein: CASSFDITDTQYF; CDR3 DNA: TGCGCCAGCAGCTTTGACATCACAGATACGCAGTATTTT
V gene: TRBV11-2; clone size: few; D gene: -; J gene: TRBJ2-1; CDR3 protein: CASSLAQGSYNEQFF; CDR3 DNA: TGTGCCAGCAGCTTAGCCCAGGGTTCGTACAATGAGCAGTTCTTC
V gene: TRBV12-3/TRBV12-4; clone size: -; D gene: -; J gene: TRBJ2-3; CDR3 protein: CTCSPSVVGKISTDTQYF; CDR3 DNA: TGTACCTGCAGTCCCAGTGTCGTGGGGAAAATCAGCACAGATACGCAGTATTTT
V gene: TRBV6-5; clone size: few; D gene: -; J gene: TRBJ1-5; CDR3 protein: CASSYSYGGESQPQHF; CDR3 DNA: TGTGCCAGCAGTTACTCGTATGGGGGGGAGAGTCAGCCCCAGCATTTT
V gene: TRBV29-1; clone size: -; D gene: -; J gene: TRBJ1-2; CDR3 protein: CSVNGDGYTF; CDR3 DNA: TGCAGCGTTAACGGAGATGGCTACACCTTC
V gene: TRBV12-3/TRBV12-4; clone size: -; D gene: TRBD1; J gene: TRBJ2-7; CDR3 protein: CASRVQGSHEQYF; CDR3 DNA: TGTGCCAGCAGGGTACAGGGGAGTCACGAGCAGTACTTC
V gene: TRBV5-6; clone size: -; D gene: -; J gene: TRBJ2-4; CDR3 protein: CASSWLLAKNIQYF; CDR3 DNA: TGTGCCAGCAGCTGGCTCCTAGCCAAAAACATTCAGTACTTC
V gene: TRBV11-2; clone size: few; D gene: -; J gene: TRBJ2-7; CDR3 protein: CASSLDGRAPYEQYF; CDR3 DNA: TGTGCCAGCAGCTTAGATGGCAGGGCTCCCTACGAGCAGTACTTC
V gene: TRBV6-5; clone size: few; D gene: -; J gene: TRBJ2-6; CDR3 protein: CASSYSRDTGSGANVLTF; CDR3 DNA: TGTGCCAGCAGTTACTCCCGGGACACGGGGAGTGGGGCCAACGTCCTGACTTTC
V gene: TRBV9; clone size: -; D gene: -; J gene: TRBJ2-3; CDR3 protein: CASGQATSDTQYF; CDR3 DNA: TGTGCCAGCGGGCAGGCCACCTCAGATACGCAGTATTTT
V gene: TRBV3-1; clone size: few; D gene: -; J gene: TRBJ1-6; CDR3 protein: CASSLFGGPLHF; CDR3 DNA: TGTGCCAGCAGTCTTTTCGGGGGGCCCCTCCACTTT
V gene: TRBV6-6; clone size: -; D gene: TRBD1; J gene: TRBJ1-1; CDR3 protein: CASRDWDSTEAFF; CDR3 DNA: TGTGCCAGCCGTGACTGGGACAGCACTGAAGCTTTCTTT
V gene: TRBV6-5; clone size: many; D gene: -; J gene: TRBJ1-5; CDR3 protein: CASSYSEGGSNQPQHF; CDR3 DNA: TGTGCCAGCAGTTACTCGGAGGGGGGGAGCAATCAGCCCCAGCATTTT
V gene: TRBV9; clone size: few; D gene: -; J gene: TRBJ2-7; CDR3 protein: CASSLRTDPSYEQYF; CDR3 DNA: TGTGCCAGCAGCCTTAGGACCGACCCTTCCTACGAGCAGTACTTC
V gene: TRBV9; clone size: -; D gene: -; J gene: TRBJ2-7; CDR3 protein: CASSVAWTTDYEQYF; CDR3 DNA: TGTGCCAGCAGCGTAGCTTGGACAACCGACTACGAGCAGTACTTC
V gene: TRBV20-1; clone size: -; D gene: -; J gene: TRBJ2-1; CDR3 protein: CSASPRGSPYNEQFF; CDR3 DNA: TGCAGTGCTTCCCCCCGGGGTAGCCCCTACAATGAGCAGTTCTTC
V gene: TRBV20-1; clone size: few; D gene: TRBD2; J gene: TRBJ2-3; CDR3 protein: CSAQTGTSGGDTQYF; CDR3 DNA: TGCAGTGCCCAGACCGGGACTAGCGGGGGGGATACGCAGTATTTT
V gene: TRBV28; clone size: few; D gene: TRBD1; J gene: TRBJ2-2; CDR3 protein: CASSLGDRSWTGELFF; CDR3 DNA: TGTGCCAGCAGTTTAGGGGACAGGAGTTGGACCGGGGAGCTGTTTTTT
V gene: TRBV20-1; clone size: many; D gene: TRBD2; J gene: TRBJ2-5; CDR3 protein: CSAREGTSRETQYF; CDR3 DNA: TGCAGTGCTAGAGAGGGGACTAGTAGAGAGACCCAGTACTTC
V gene: TRBV2; clone size: many; D gene: -; J gene: TRBJ2-1; CDR3 protein: CASSRWIRSGNEQFF; CDR3 DNA: TGTGCCAGCAGTCGATGGATAAGATCGGGCAATGAGCAGTTCTTC
V gene: TRBV7-2; clone size: -; D gene: TRBD1; J gene: TRBJ2-4; CDR3 protein: CASSSGQGIQYF; CDR3 DNA: TGTGCCAGCAGCTCGGGACAGGGCATTCAGTACTTC
V gene: TRBV14; clone size: -; D gene: -; J gene: TRBJ2-7; CDR3 protein: CASSQDRLTSYEQYF; CDR3 DNA: TGTGCCAGCAGCCAAGACAGGCTAACCTCCTACGAGCAGTACTTC
V gene: TRBV12-3/TRBV12-4; clone size: many; D gene: TRBD2; J gene: TRBJ2-7; CDR3 protein: CASSLAGVYEQYF; CDR3 DNA: TGTGCCAGCAGCTTAGCGGGAGTCTACGAGCAGTACTTC
V gene: TRBV7-2; clone size: -; D gene: -; J gene: TRBJ1-1; CDR3 protein: CASSARQDTEAFF; CDR3 DNA: TGTGCCAGCAGCGCTCGACAGGACACTGAAGCTTTCTTT
V gene: TRBV4-3; clone size: few; D gene: -; J gene: TRBJ2-7; CDR3 protein: CASSLQNGNYEQYF; CDR3 DNA: TGCGCCAGCAGCCTACAAAACGGGAACTACGAGCAGTACTTC
V gene: TRBV6-5; clone size: many; D gene: TRBD2; J gene: TRBJ2-1; CDR3 protein: CASSYQRGYNEQFF; CDR3 DNA: TGTGCCAGCAGTTACCAGCGGGGATACAATGAGCAGTTCTTC
V gene: TRBV12-3/TRBV12-4; clone size: few; D gene: TRBD2; J gene: TRBJ2-7; CDR3 protein: CASRGGLAQSYEQYF; CDR3 DNA: TGTGCCAGCAGGGGGGGACTAGCGCAATCCTACGAGCAGTACTTC
V gene: TRBV20-1; clone size: few; D gene: TRBD1; J gene: TRBJ1-5; CDR3 protein: CSAIGTGVPLLNQPQHF; CDR3 DNA: TGCAGTGCTATCGGGACAGGGGTCCCTCTACTCAATCAGCCCCAGCATTTT
V gene: TRBV5-1; clone size: few; D gene: TRBD1; J gene: TRBJ1-6; CDR3 protein: CASSSGQPGNSPLHF; CDR3 DNA: TGCGCCAGCAGCTCGGGACAGCCCGGTAATTCACCCCTCCACTTT
V gene: TRBV24-1; clone size: few; D gene: TRBD1; J gene: TRBJ2-3; CDR3 protein: CATSGETDRGGVDTQYF; CDR3 DNA: TGTGCCACCAGTGGGGAAACGGACAGGGGAGGGGTAGATACGCAGTATTTT
V gene: TRBV4-1; clone size: many; D gene: TRBD2; J gene: TRBJ2-3; CDR3 protein: CASSQDDGRSTDTQYF; CDR3 DNA: TGCGCCAGCAGCCAAGATGACGGGAGGTCCACAGATACGCAGTATTTT
V gene: TRBV15; clone size: few; D gene: TRBD2; J gene: TRBJ2-1; CDR3 protein: CATSRESTSGNEQFF; CDR3 DNA: TGTGCCACCAGCAGAGAAAGCACTAGCGGAAATGAGCAGTTCTTC
V gene: TRBV4-1; clone size: -; D gene: TRBD2; J gene: TRBJ2-5; CDR3 protein: CASSQALRGGGETQYF; CDR3 DNA: TGCGCCAGCAGCCAAGCTTTGCGGGGGGGCGGAGAGACCCAGTACTTC